These 20 T cell receptor beta chains originate from one sample sequenced in a study of long-term antiretroviral therapy in people with HIV. With survey level as its setting, the immunoSEQ assay was v3.0. Method: immunoSEQ multiplex PCR; TCRdb's copy keeps in-frame clones and lacks some. The table includes fewer than 45,000 clones, 75% to 85% detected once. The specimen was unsorted PBMCs, collected 3.4 years after starting antiretroviral therapy. These receptors came from a young man with HIV.

The chain couples TRBV5-1 to TRBJ2-2; D remains unclear. From germline, CDR1 is SGHRS and CDR2 YFSETQ. The length of the CDR3 is 15 residues. The ends were cut back, 0 bases at V and 0 bases at J, with 6 bases in the middle. CDR3 residues: CASSLEGANTGELFF. CDR3 in DNA: TGCGCCAGCAGCTTGGAAGGTGCGAACACCGGGGAGCTGTTTTTT.

This clone came up a few times. The CDR3: CASSLATGGYEQYF. CDR3 sequence (DNA): TGCGCCAGCAGCTTGGCGACAGGGGGGTACGAGCAGTACTTC. V usage is TRBV5-1 and J usage is TRBJ2-7, with TRBD1 matching 9 bases. This CDR3 comprises 14 residues. The junction had 2 bases not matched to a gene; V was cut back by 0 bases and J by 4 bases. The V gene's germline CDR1 is SGHRS and CDR2 YFSETQ.

This clone was seen only a few times. The gene calls are TRBV10-3 and TRBJ2-7; TRBD1 matches 8 bases. J was trimmed by 7 bases and V by 9 bases; bases with no gene match: 8. Germline CDR1 and CDR2: ENHRY and SYGVKD. CDR3 size: 12 residues. The CDR3: CAIGQGMEEQYF. The CDR3 DNA sequence: TGTGCCATAGGACAGGGAATGGAGGAGCAGTACTTC.

This chain's CDR3 is CASSPLDTAYEQYF. The CDR3 nucleotides are TGTGCCAGCTCACCCCTAGACACCGCCTACGAGCAGTACTTC. The rearrangement links TRBV18 to TRBJ2-7; D is uncertain. Trimming took off 3 bases at V and 2 bases at J, with 11 bases between the two ends. This CDR3 comprises 14 residues. The germline V gene encodes CDR1 KGHSH and CDR2 LQKENI.

The DNA of the CDR3 is TGTGCCAGCAACGACAGGGGAGTGACCTACGAGCAGTACTTC. Protein sequence: CASNDRGVTYEQYF. The chain couples TRBV6-6 to TRBJ2-7, with TRBD1 matching 8 bases. The J segment lost 2 bases and the V segment lost 7 bases, leaving 7 bases of the junction unmatched. The CDR3 contains 14 residues. Looked up from germline, CDR1 is MNHNY and CDR2 is SVGAGI (reference sequence).

V usage is TRBV19 and J usage is TRBJ2-7; the match to TRBD2 covers 10 bases. V shed 7 bases, J shed 2 bases, and the junction held 8 bases outside the gene matches. This CDR3 contains 15 residues. The germline V gene encodes CDR1 LNHDA and CDR2 SQIVND (reference sequence). CDR3 region: CASTPGLATTYEQYF. In DNA form, the CDR3 reads TGTGCCAGTACCCCGGGACTAGCGACAACCTACGAGCAGTACTTC. Variable domain in full (rest from reference TRBV19 and TRBJ2-7): DGGITQSPKYLFRKEGQNVTLSCEQNLNHDAMYWYRQDPGQGLRLIYYSQIVNDFQKGDIAEGYSVSREKKESFPLTVTSAQKNPTAFYLCASTPGLATTYEQYFGPGTRLTVT.

The rearrangement uses TRBV13 and TRBJ1-2; D is possibly TRBD1 (5 bases). This CDR3 region has 18 residues. From germline, CDR1 is PRHDT and CDR2 FYEKMQ (reference sequence). V was pared by 3 bases and J by 0 bases, with 20 bases between. The CDR3 DNA sequence: TGTGCCAGCAGCTTTGGCAGGGAGGTTACTCCAGCTAACTATGGCTACACCTTC. It yields the protein CASSFGREVTPANYGYTF.

The J gene is TRBJ2-4, the V gene TRBV28, with D possibly called TRBD1 or TRBD2 (5 bases each). Germline CDR1 and CDR2: MDHEN and SYDVKM. The V and J ends lost 8 bases and 0 bases respectively, with 11 bases between them. CDR3 length equals 14 residues. The DNA of the CDR3 is TGTGCCAGCCGGGGACCTCTAGCCAAAAACATTCAGTACTTC. It specifies CASRGPLAKNIQYF.

The chain has TRBV5-6 and TRBJ1-2; D might be TRBD1 (6 bases). CDR1 is SGHDT, CDR2 YYEEEE, per germline. The V gene lost 5 bases and the J gene lost 4 bases, with 12 bases spanning the gap. The CDR3 extends over 13 amino acids. CDR3 protein: CASRETGPYGYTF. The CDR3 DNA reads TGTGCCAGCAGGGAAACAGGGCCCTATGGCTACACCTTC. Full variable domain (missing parts from reference TRBV5-6 and TRBJ1-2): DAGVTQSPTHLIKTRGQQVTLRCSPKSGHDTVSWYQQALGQGPQFIFQYYEEEERQRGNFPDRFSGHQFPNYSSELNVNALLLGDSALYLCASRETGPYGYTFGSGTRLTVV.

The chain couples TRBV5-5 to TRBJ1-3; 7 positions match TRBD1. V lost 2 bases and J lost 0; bases outside the gene matches: 5. CDR1 and CDR2 (germline): SGHKS, YYEKEE (reference sequence). This CDR3 is 16 amino acids long. CDR3 protein: CASSFSAGGSGNTIYF. DNA of the CDR3: TGTGCCAGCAGCTTCTCGGCAGGGGGCTCTGGAAACACCATATATTTT. Full variable domain (remainder filled in from reference TRBV5-5 and TRBJ1-3): DAGVTQSPTHLIKTRGQQVTLRCSPISGHKSVSWYQQVLGQGPQFIFQYYEKEERGRGNFPDRFSARQFPNYSSELNVNALLLGDSALYLCASSFSAGGSGNTIYFGEGSWLTVV.

This rearrangement joins TRBV19 to TRBJ2-2; 7 nucleotides align to TRBD2. With V trimmed by 2 bases and J by 1 base, 4 bases remained unmatched. Germline V gives CDR1 LNHDA, CDR2 SQIVND (reference sequence). The CDR3 contains 16 residues. CDR3 DNA sequence: TGTGCCAGTAGTATAAACCTAGCGGTGAACACCGGGGAGCTGTTTTTT. Translation: CASSINLAVNTGELFF.

The CDR3 sequence: CAIRAVNTEAFF. Written as DNA, the CDR3 is TGTGCCATCAGGGCTGTGAACACTGAAGCTTTCTTT. The V gene is TRBV10-3, the J gene TRBJ1-1; D not certain. V lost 6 bases and J 0 bases, leaving 5 bases between the germline ends. This CDR3 region has 12 residues. CDR1 and CDR2 from the germline V gene are ENHRY and SYGVKD.

J is TRBJ2-3 and V is TRBV6-6; D may be TRBD1 (5 bases). CDR3 length: 16 residues. Germline CDR1 reads MNHNY; CDR2 reads SVGAGI (reference sequence). Trimming took 0 bases from V and 4 from J, leaving 14 bases between them. The CDR3 sequence is CASSYSPRQSSDTQYF. CDR3 DNA sequence: TGTGCCAGCAGTTACTCGCCCCGACAGAGTTCAGATACGCAGTATTTT.

This sequence joins TRBV5-6 and TRBJ2-7; TRBD2 aligns across 11 bases. Germline-derived CDR1 and CDR2 are SGHDT and YYEEEE. The CDR3 runs to 14 residues. Trimming took 2 bases from V and 4 from J; bases not matched to a gene: 2. Here the CDR3 reads CASSLLAGAYEQYF. The DNA of the CDR3 is TGTGCCAGCAGCTTACTAGCGGGAGCATACGAGCAGTACTTC.

The chain is built from TRBV19 and TRBJ2-7; D gene ambiguous. Germline CDR1 is LNHDA and CDR2 is SQIVND (reference sequence). This CDR3 spans 15 amino acids. With 3 bases removed from V and 3 bases from J, the gap between germline ends came to 15 bases. The CDR3 protein is CASSMIGFGSYEQYF. The CDR3 region has the DNA TGTGCCAGTAGTATGATAGGGTTCGGTAGCTACGAGCAGTACTTC.

This chain uses TRBV5-6 with TRBJ1-2; D is unclear. The germline V and J ends were trimmed by 6 bases and 7 bases, with 19 bases remaining between them. Germline assignment: CDR1 SGHDT and CDR2 YYEEEE. The CDR3 has 14 residues. The CDR3 DNA reads TGTGCCAGCATCCCATACGCCCTAGTTAGTGGCTACACCTTC. This encodes CASIPYALVSGYTF.

The CDR3 reads CATSRVYRYEQYF. The CDR3 DNA sequence: TGTGCCACCAGCAGGGTTTACAGGTACGAGCAGTACTTC. The chain combines TRBV15 with TRBJ2-7; weak D call: TRBD1 (5 bases). In germline, CDR1 is LNHNV, CDR2 YYDKDF (reference sequence). Between the trimmed V and J ends, which lost 3 bases and 4 bases, there was a span of 10 bases. CDR3 length: 13 amino acids.

The V gene is TRBV7-2, the J gene TRBJ2-5; D may be TRBD1 (6 bases). Germline values: CDR1 SGHTA, CDR2 FQGNSA. V lost 5 bases, J lost 2 bases, and 9 bases lay in between. The CDR3 runs 13 residues. CDR3 in DNA: TGTGCCAGCAGCCCCAGGGGTCAAGAGACCCAGTACTTC. This gives the protein CASSPRGQETQYF.

The chain joins TRBV11-2 to TRBJ2-5, with D maybe TRBD2 (5 bases). V shed 5 bases and J shed 7 bases, with 14 bases lying between them. The germline V gene encodes CDR1 SGHAT and CDR2 FQNNGV. This CDR3 is 13 amino acids long. The CDR3 here is CASSEGPSATQYF. The DNA of the CDR3 is TGTGCCAGCAGCGAGGGCCCCTCGGCGACCCAGTACTTC.

The gene calls are TRBV2 and TRBJ1-4; D gene ambiguous. The length of the CDR3 is 14 residues. Per germline, CDR1 SNHLY and CDR2 FYNNEI. V was trimmed by 4 bases and J by 8 bases, leaving 14 bases between them. The CDR3 spells CASSVNTGPEKLFF. DNA for the CDR3: TGTGCCAGCAGTGTCAATACCGGTCCCGAAAAACTGTTTTTT.